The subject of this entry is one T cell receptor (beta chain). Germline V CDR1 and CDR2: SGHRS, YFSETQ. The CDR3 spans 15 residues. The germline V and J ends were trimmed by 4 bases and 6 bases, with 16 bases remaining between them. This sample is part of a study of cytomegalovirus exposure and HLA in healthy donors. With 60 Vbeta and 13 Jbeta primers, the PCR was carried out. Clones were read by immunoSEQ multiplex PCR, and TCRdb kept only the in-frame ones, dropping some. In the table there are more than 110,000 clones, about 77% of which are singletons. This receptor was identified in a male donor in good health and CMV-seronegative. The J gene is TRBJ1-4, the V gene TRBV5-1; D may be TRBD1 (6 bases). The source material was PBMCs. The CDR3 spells CASSLSGTLHEKLFF. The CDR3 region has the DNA TGCGCCAGCAGCCTCTCCGGGACATTACATGAAAAACTGTTTTTT.